This T cell receptor (beta chain) was retrieved from a study of blood T cells in healthy people across ages. The wider study: Template switching caught about one barcoded beta molecule for each two T cells. Study conclusions and caveats: Older age coincided with a roughly linear decline in TCR beta diversity per million T cells. Aged donors had fewer naive CD4+ cells and lower diversity than long-lived donors.

Germline lookup yields CDR1 LNHNV and CDR2 YYDKDF (reference sequence). The CDR3 loop spans 10 amino acids. V shed 5 bases and J shed 12 bases, with 10 bases lying between them. Alongside a J-beta primer mix, a sample-barcoded 5' primer served in a second PCR lasting 7 to 11 cycles. From the 5' RACE reads, TCRdb called clonotypes with MiXCR, one entry per CDR3 protein. The data contain hundreds of thousands of distinct CDR3 sequences, around 50% of them singletons. Details on this clonotype: What it binds is unknown.

Sequenced: blood. V is TRBV15 and J is TRBJ2-5, with D tentatively TRBD1 (5 bases). This TCR was sampled from a woman older than 75 in good health. For the CDR3, the DNA is TGTGCCACCAGCCGCCCAGGGAAGTACTTC. Protein sequence: CATSRPGKYF. The full variable domain, in which reference TRBV15 and TRBJ2-5 provide the parts outside the CDR3, is DAMVIQNPRYQVTQFGKPVTLSCSQTLNHNVMYWYQQKSSQAPKLLFHYYDKDFNNEADTPDNFQSRRPNTSFCFLDIRSPGLGDTAMYLCATSRPGKYFGPGTRLLVL.